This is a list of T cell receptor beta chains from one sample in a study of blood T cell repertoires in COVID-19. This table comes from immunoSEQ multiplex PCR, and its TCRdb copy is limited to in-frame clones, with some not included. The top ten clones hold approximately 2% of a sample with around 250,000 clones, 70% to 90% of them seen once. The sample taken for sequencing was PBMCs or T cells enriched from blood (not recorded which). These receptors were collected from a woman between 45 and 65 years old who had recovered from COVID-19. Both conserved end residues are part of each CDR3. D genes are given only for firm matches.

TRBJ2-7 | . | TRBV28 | TGTGCCAGCAGCTCCTCCTTCTACGAGCAGTACTTC | CASSSSFYEQYF
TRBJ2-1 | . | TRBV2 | TGTGCCAGCAGCGACAGTTCCTACAATGAGCAGTTCTTC | CASSDSSYNEQFF
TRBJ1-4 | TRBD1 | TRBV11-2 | TGTGCCAGCAGCCTCGGACAGGGGAGAAAACTGTTTTTT | CASSLGQGRKLFF
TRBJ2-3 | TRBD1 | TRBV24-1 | TGTGCCACCAGTGATCCGCAGGGGGCGGGAGATACGCAGTATTTT | CATSDPQGAGDTQYF
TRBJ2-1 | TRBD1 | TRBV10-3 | TGTGCCATCAGTCTCTATCGGGACAGGGAGGGAGATGAGCAGTTCTTC | CAISLYRDREGDEQFF
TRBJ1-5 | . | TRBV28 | TGTGCCAGCAGCGTTGCAGGGAATCAGCCCCAGCATTTT | CASSVAGNQPQHF
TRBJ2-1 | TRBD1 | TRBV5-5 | TGTGCCAGCAGCTTGGGAGGGGGCGGAGGAAATGAGCAGTTCTTC | CASSLGGGGGNEQFF
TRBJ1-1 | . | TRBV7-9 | TGTGCCAGCAGCAACAGTTTGAACACTGAAGCTTTCTTT | CASSNSLNTEAFF
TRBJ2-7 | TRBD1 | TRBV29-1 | TGCAGCGTTGAAGCGGACAGGGACTACGAGCAGTACTTC | CSVEADRDYEQYF
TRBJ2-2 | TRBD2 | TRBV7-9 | TGTGCCAGCAGCGGGAGCGGGAGGACCGAAGACACCGGGGAGCTGTTTTTT | CASSGSGRTEDTGELFF
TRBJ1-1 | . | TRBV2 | TGTGCCAGCAGTGAGCCGACAGGCATCGAAGCTTTCTTT | CASSEPTGIEAFF
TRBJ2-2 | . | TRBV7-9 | TGTGCCAGCAGCTTGAGAGTAGTGTGGAGCGGGGAGCTGTTTTTT | CASSLRVVWSGELFF
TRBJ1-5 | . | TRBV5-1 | TGCGCCAGCAGCTCCCAGGGAGGTCAGCCCCAGCATTTT | CASSSQGGQPQHF